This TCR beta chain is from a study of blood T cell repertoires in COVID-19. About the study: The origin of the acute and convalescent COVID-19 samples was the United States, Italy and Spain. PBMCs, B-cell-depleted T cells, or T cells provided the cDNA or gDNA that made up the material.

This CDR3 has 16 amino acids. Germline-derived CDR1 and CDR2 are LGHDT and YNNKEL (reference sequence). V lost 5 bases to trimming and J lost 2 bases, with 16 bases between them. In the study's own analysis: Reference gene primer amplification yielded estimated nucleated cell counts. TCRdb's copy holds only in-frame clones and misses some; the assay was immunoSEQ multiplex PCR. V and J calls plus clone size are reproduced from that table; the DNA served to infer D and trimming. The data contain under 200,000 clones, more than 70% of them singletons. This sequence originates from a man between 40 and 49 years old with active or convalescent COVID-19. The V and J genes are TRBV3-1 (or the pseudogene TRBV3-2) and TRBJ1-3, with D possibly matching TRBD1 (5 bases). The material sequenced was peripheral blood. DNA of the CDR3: TGTGCCAGCAGCTATAAGAAATGGGGCACTGGAAACACCATATATTTT. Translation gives CASSYKKWGTGNTIYF.